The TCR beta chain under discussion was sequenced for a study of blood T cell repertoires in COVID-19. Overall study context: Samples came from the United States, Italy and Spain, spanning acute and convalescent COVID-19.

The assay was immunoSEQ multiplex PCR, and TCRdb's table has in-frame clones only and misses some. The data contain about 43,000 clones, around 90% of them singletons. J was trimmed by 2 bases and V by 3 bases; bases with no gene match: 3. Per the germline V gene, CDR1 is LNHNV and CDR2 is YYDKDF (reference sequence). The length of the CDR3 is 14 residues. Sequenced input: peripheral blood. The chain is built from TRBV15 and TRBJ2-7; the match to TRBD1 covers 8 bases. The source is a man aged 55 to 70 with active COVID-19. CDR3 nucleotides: TGTGCCACCAGCAGTCCGACAGGGGCCTACGAGCAGTACTTC. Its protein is CATSSPTGAYEQYF.